Detailed here is one T cell receptor (beta chain). Time point meaning: peripheral blood 6 weeks after treatment start. Germline CDR1 and CDR2: MDHEN and SYDVKM. The CDR3 extends over 18 amino acids. V shed 3 bases and J shed 4 bases, with 24 bases lying between them. This entry is derived from a study of PD-L1 blockade in urothelial cancer. Study-wide background: It was at 3 weeks (second dose) and 6 weeks after treatment start that blood was analyzed.

Into every PCR, synthetic TCR analog templates were spiked. This table comes from immunoSEQ multiplex PCR, and its TCRdb copy is limited to in-frame clones, with some not included. This table has about 120,000 clones, roughly 88% appearing once. The clonotype originates from a man aged 45-60 years with urothelial cancer. The input for sequencing was PBMCs, taken around atezolizumab (anti-PD-L1) treatment. The V call is TRBV28, the J call TRBJ2-5; no definite D call. The CDR3 bases are TGTGCCAGCAGTTTCCCCCAGGTCTTTAGGCCCGGCCGAGAGACCCAGTACTTC. Translated: CASSFPQVFRPGRETQYF.